The clone carrying this T cell receptor (beta chain) was seen only a few times. Its specificity is unknown. The CDR3 extends over 16 amino acids. Trimming took 0 bases from V and 7 from J; bases not matched to a gene: 9. Germline V CDR1 and CDR2: DFQATT, SNEGSKA (reference sequence). The Oncomine TCR Beta short-read assay was applied to DNA of cultured CD4+ T cells. Each CDR3 protein is one row after TCRdb ran MiXCR on the PCR reads. The sample shows 7,000 to 9,500 distinct CDR3 sequences, 60% of them seen only once. The data were obtained in a study of vaccination and CD4 T cells after COVID-19. Study background: Post-COVID draws followed diagnosis by a median about 100 days (range 35 to 161).

Treatment indicated: approximately 9-day PBMC culture with coronavirus spike peptide pools or control peptides (ViraFEST assay). Researchers reported culturing a few million PBMCs per well with approximately 9.1 IU/ml IL-2 and 10 ug/ml peptide pools. The material was cultured CD4+ T cells from blood, obtained after SARS-CoV-2 vaccination. The V and J genes are TRBV20-1 and TRBJ2-2; 9 bases agree with TRBD2. The TCR originated in a human donor with COVID-19. The DNA of the CDR3 is TGCAGTGCTAGAGATGCGGCGGGGGGGCCGGGCGGGGAGCTGTTTTTT. Encoded protein: CSARDAAGGPGGELFF.